The 10 T cell receptor beta chains listed next were all sequenced from one sample in a study of vaccination and CD4 T cells after COVID-19 (dated by TCRdb to 2021 to 2024). The meaning of the sample's time point label: late sampling 161 to 241 days after vaccination in three convalescent patients. The treatment or condition label on this specimen signifies: 10-day PBMC culture with coronavirus spike peptide pools or control peptides (ViraFEST assay). No antigens are known for them. Library prep was done by PCR. Sequencing used an Illumina iSeq 100. TCR sequencing of DNA from cultured CD4+ T cells used the Oncomine TCR Beta short-read assay at the Johns Hopkins FTIC core. TCRdb reran the public reads through fastp at Q25 and MiXCR, keeping productive beta chains. Each CDR3 protein gets just one entry, which takes the most common genes and DNA from the rows behind it. In this sample the table shows over 15,000 distinct CDR3 sequences, 51% of which occur a single time. The ten largest account for less than 25% of the sample.

Material: CD4+ T cells from blood, cultured in vitro, obtained about 7 months after SARS-CoV-2 vaccination. The receptors were sampled from a human donor who had recovered from COVID-19.

This chain uses TRBV4-1 with TRBJ2-3, with unresolved D. Germline V gene data show CDR1 as MGHRA and CDR2 as YSYEKL. V lost 6 bases, J lost 4 bases, and 17 bases lay in between. This CDR3 spans 15 amino acids. The CDR3: CASRPSTRNSDTQYF. The DNA for the CDR3 is TGCGCCAGCAGACCTTCGACCCGTAACTCAGATACGCAGTATTTT.

This clonotype was seen only a few times. The rearrangement links TRBV20-1 to TRBJ1-2, with D maybe TRBD1 (6 bases). Trimming removed 4 bases from V and 0 bases from J, with 12 bases in between. Germline V gives CDR1 DFQATT, CDR2 SNEGSKA (reference sequence). This CDR3 comprises 14 residues. The CDR3 sequence: CSATSGQTNYGYTF. The CDR3 coding sequence is TGCAGTGCTACATCCGGACAGACTAACTATGGCTACACCTTC.

On this clonotype itself: At one end the junction does not follow the germline gene, possibly because of a read error. The V call is TRBV20-1, the J call TRBJ2-5; a possible D gene is TRBD2 (6 bases). The CDR3 loop spans 14 amino acids. Germline CDR1 DFQATT, CDR2 SNEGSKA (reference sequence). The CDR3 reads CSASLAGRPETKYF. CDR3 in DNA: TGCAGTGCCTCCTTGGCGGGGAGGCCAGAGACCAAGTACTTC.

V gene TRBV19 combines with J gene TRBJ2-4, with a tentative D call TRBD2 (5 bases). Trimming stripped 6 bases from V and 4 bases from J, with 25 bases between. The germline gives CDR1 LNHDA, CDR2 SQIVND (reference sequence). The CDR3 runs 18 residues. The CDR3 DNA reads as TGTGCCAGTAGCCAGGACTTACCATCACGCTCGTCAAAAAACATTCAGTACTTC. This codes for CASSQDLPSRSSKNIQYF.

The chain employs TRBV12-3 or TRBV12-4 and TRBJ2-3; 7 bases map to TRBD2. There are 15 residues in the CDR3. The junction had 3 bases not matched to a gene; V was cut back by 0 bases and J by 3 bases. CDR3 nucleotides: TGTGCCAGCAGTTTAGCGCTGGGGGGGACAGATACGCAGTATTTT. As protein: CASSLALGGTDTQYF.

In this sample, this clonotype turned up once. The chain has TRBV19 and TRBJ2-7; 7 bases line up with TRBD1. CDR1 and CDR2 from the germline V gene are LNHDA and SQIVND (reference sequence). The trim removed 5 bases at V and 2 bases at J, leaving 3 bases unmatched. The CDR3 contains 13 residues. The CDR3: CASSPDRPYEQYF. CDR3 DNA: TGTGCCAGTAGTCCGGACAGGCCCTACGAGCAGTACTTC.

The rearrangement uses TRBV29-1 and TRBJ2-7; 9 bases line up with TRBD2. The germline V gene has CDR1 SQVTM and CDR2 ANQGSEA. The V segment lost 4 bases and the J segment 3 bases; nucleotides outside the gene matches: 13. The CDR3 has 16 residues. This chain's CDR3 is CSVGRGLAGVVYEQYF. CDR3 bases: TGCAGCGTTGGTCGCGGTTTAGCGGGAGTTGTCTACGAGCAGTACTTC.

The CDR3 sequence is CASRSQGYTGELFF. The CDR3 DNA sequence: TGTGCCAGCAGATCTCAGGGTTACACCGGGGAGCTGTTTTTT. The V call is TRBV7-9, the J call TRBJ2-2, with TRBD1 as a possible D gene (5 bases). This CDR3 is 14 amino acids long. The V gene's germline CDR1 is SEHNR and CDR2 FQNEAQ (reference sequence). Trimming shortened V by 6 bases and J by 3 bases, and 11 bases separated the two germline ends.

This rearrangement joins TRBV20-1 to TRBJ1-3, with a weak D call TRBD1 (6 bases). The CDR3 has 14 amino acids. Germline CDR1 DFQATT, CDR2 SNEGSKA (reference sequence). V dropped 7 bases and J dropped 4 bases, with 17 bases sitting between them. This chain's CDR3 is CSGQGGGEGNTIYF. As DNA, the CDR3 is TGCAGTGGTCAGGGAGGGGGTGAAGGAAACACCATATATTTT.

The chain employs TRBV7-2 and TRBJ1-2; TRBD1 matches 9 bases. After removal of 0 bases from V and 4 bases from J, the junction contained 9 bases not matched to a gene. CDR3 length: 17 residues. Germline V lookup: CDR1 SGHTA, CDR2 FQGNSA. The CDR3 DNA follows: TGTGCCAGCAGCTTAGCCGGGACAGGGCCCGAGTCCTATGGCTACACCTTC. It specifies CASSLAGTGPESYGYTF.